One sample yielded the 4 T cell receptor beta chains listed below, sequenced in a study of shared clonotypes between healthy human individuals. Here immunoSEQ multiplex PCR was the method, and the copy in TCRdb shows in-frame clones only, minus some. The table records around 990,000 clones, approximately 75% of them present only once. The sequenced material came from memory CD4+ T cells from PBMCs. Subset defined: CD45RA-negative fraction. These receptors all come from a man between 18 and 29 years old in good health. Some clones in this sample may be carry-over from other donors' samples.

The V gene is TRBV23-1, the J gene TRBJ2-7; no definite D call. TRBV23-1 counts as an open reading frame of uncertain function. Trimming removed 8 bases at V and 10 bases at J, with 6 bases between. The CDR3 covers 8 residues. The CDR3: CASVRQYF. The CDR3 DNA is TGCGCCAGCGTCCGACAGTACTTC.

As to this clone: This sequence is one base from a far larger clone and is likely a read error. J is TRBJ2-1 and V is TRBV4-2, with 13 nucleotides matching TRBD2. CDR3 length equals 16 residues. Germline loops: CDR1 LGHNA, CDR2 YNFKEQ. CDR3 loop: CASSYGTSGIRNGQFF. As DNA, the CDR3 is TGTGCCAGCAGCTACGGGACTAGCGGGATCAGGAATGGGCAGTTCTTC.

J is TRBJ1-4 and V is TRBV4-2; D is possibly TRBD1 (5 bases). Between the trimmed V and J ends, which lost 0 bases and 8 bases, there was a span of 16 bases. The CDR3 has 16 amino acids. The germline CDR1 and CDR2 sequences are LGHNA and YNFKEQ. The CDR3 sequence: CASSQDFGTLQEKLFF. The CDR3 DNA follows: TGTGCCAGCAGCCAAGATTTTGGGACCCTGCAGGAAAAACTGTTTTTT.

V and J are TRBV7-2 and TRBJ2-3; D unclear. Germline V gene sequence: CDR1 SGHTA, CDR2 FQGNSA. CDR3 size: 14 residues. The germline V and J ends were trimmed by 5 bases and 1 base, with 10 bases remaining between them. CDR3 residues: CASSRDWGTDTQYF. CDR3 nucleotide sequence: TGTGCCAGCAGCCGAGACTGGGGCACAGATACGCAGTATTTT.